Below, 27 T cell receptor beta chains from the same sample are listed, as sequenced in a study of T cells in Graves' hyperthyroidism and ophthalmopathy. What was amplified from RNA transcripts were TCR beta CDR3 regions. The study used the HTBI primer set for a first-round RT-PCR of the TCR CDR3. One entry per CDR3 protein results from TCRdb running MiXCR on the multiplex PCR reads. The table records fewer than 450,000 distinct CDR3 sequences, approximately 17% of them present only once. Sample: blood. The receptors shown here come from a woman in her 30s with Graves' hyperthyroidism that later progressed to Graves' ophthalmopathy.

In this sample, this clonotype turned up a few times. The chain carries TRBV18 and TRBJ2-7, with 9 bases fitting TRBD1. Germline V gene data show CDR1 as KGHSH and CDR2 as LQKENI. The V and J ends lost 5 bases and 5 bases, in that order; junction bases with no gene match: 10. The CDR3 consists of 15 residues. Written as DNA, the CDR3 is TGTGCCAGCTCATCATCGACAGGGGGGTTCCACGAGCAGTACTTC. It specifies CASSSSTGGFHEQYF.

This clonotype came up a few times. The V and J genes are TRBV19 and TRBJ2-7, with 12 bases identical to TRBD1. CDR1 and CDR2 (germline): LNHDA, SQIVND (reference sequence). The CDR3 extends over 15 amino acids. J gave up 6 bases and V 5 bases, and 8 bases lay outside the gene matches. The CDR3 is CASSASGTGGAEQYF. Written as DNA, the CDR3 is TGTGCCAGTAGTGCCTCCGGGACAGGGGGCGCCGAGCAGTACTTC.

J is TRBJ1-2 and V is TRBV24-1; 9 positions match TRBD1. Trimming cost V 3 bases and J 7 bases; bases outside gene matches: 14. The length of the CDR3 is 17 residues. Germline V gene data show CDR1 as KGHDR and CDR2 as SFDVKD. The CDR3 nucleotides are TGTGCCACCAGTGATCCTGGGATTACAGGGGGCCGAAGTGGCTACACCTTC. Its translation: CATSDPGITGGRSGYTF.

As concerns this clonotype: This may arise from a read error, as a much more abundant clone is one base away. The chain is built from TRBV11-3 and TRBJ2-3; 7 bases agree with TRBD2. Trimming took 5 bases from V and 7 from J; bases not matched to a gene: 12. Germline values: CDR1 SGHNT, CDR2 YENEEA. The length of the CDR3 is 15 residues. CDR3 residues: CASSRGGGRVNTQYF. For the CDR3, the DNA is TGTGCCAGCAGCCGCGGGGGAGGGAGGGTGAATACGCAGTATTTT.

This chain links TRBV20-1 with TRBJ1-3; D remains ambiguous. The length of the CDR3 is 15 residues. V gave up 0 bases and J gave up 0 bases, with 9 bases separating them. CDR1 and CDR2 (germline): DFQATT, SNEGSKA (reference sequence). DNA for the CDR3: TGCAGTGCTAGAGATCGGGCCGCCTCTGGAAACACCATATATTTT. Protein product: CSARDRAASGNTIYF.

The table lists this clonotype with many counts. The gene calls are TRBV12-3 or TRBV12-4 and TRBJ2-3; weak D call: TRBD1 (5 bases). Trimming took 6 bases from V and 6 from J, leaving 10 bases between them. CDR3 length: 12 residues. CDR3: CASRKGVDTQYF. The CDR3 DNA is TGTGCCAGCAGGAAAGGGGTCGATACGCAGTATTTT.

This clonotype was recorded many times. This chain links TRBV18 with TRBJ2-5, with a weak D call TRBD1 (6 bases). Germline values: CDR1 KGHSH, CDR2 LQKENI. The CDR3 runs to 13 residues. Trimming removed 2 bases at V and 5 bases at J, with 9 bases between. The DNA of the CDR3 is TGTGCCAGCTCACCAGGGGGCTCGGAGACCCAGTACTTC. Protein sequence: CASSPGGSETQYF. The variable domain in full, completed from reference TRBV18 and TRBJ2-5, reads NAGVMQNPRHLVRRRGQEARLRCSPMKGHSHVYWYRQLPEEGLKFMVYLQKENIIDESGMPKERFSAEFPKEGPSILRIQQVVRGDSAAYFCASSPGGSETQYFGPGTRLLVL.

The V call is TRBV28, the J call TRBJ2-7; D unclear. The CDR3 contains 18 residues. The germline V gene has CDR1 MDHEN and CDR2 SYDVKM. The ends were cut back, 4 bases at V and 6 bases at J, with 28 bases in the middle. The chain's CDR3 is CASSSARIAIGLTCEQYF. CDR3 nucleotide sequence: TGTGCCAGCAGTTCAGCTCGTATAGCCATCGGGCTGACTTGCGAGCAGTACTTC.

This clonotype was seen repeatedly, ten times or more. The chain is built from TRBV11-3 and TRBJ2-7, with 7 bases fitting TRBD1. The germline CDR1 and CDR2 sequences are SGHNT and YENEEA. The CDR3 totals 17 residues. Trimming took 1 base from V and 0 from J; bases not matched to a gene: 9. The CDR3: CASSLVVVGTDSYEQYF. DNA of the CDR3: TGTGCCAGCAGCTTAGTAGTGGTCGGGACAGACTCCTACGAGCAGTACTTC.

This clonotype appeared many times. This sequence joins TRBV19 and TRBJ1-1, with a tentative D call TRBD1 (5 bases). Germline values: CDR1 LNHDA, CDR2 SQIVND (reference sequence). The CDR3 loop spans 16 amino acids. Between the trimmed V and J ends, which lost 0 bases and 1 base, there was a span of 12 bases. The CDR3 DNA sequence: TGTGCCAGTAGTATAGACAGGGCCGTCGGGAACACTGAAGCTTTCTTT. Amino acid sequence: CASSIDRAVGNTEAFF.

Details on this clonotype: Germline and junction disagree at one end, which may indicate a read error. This rearrangement joins TRBV7-9 to TRBJ2-2; D is possibly TRBD1 or TRBD2 (5 bases each). In germline, CDR1 is SEHNR, CDR2 FQNEAQ (reference sequence). The length of the CDR3 is 17 residues. The CDR3 is CASSPPVLRGNTGELLF. CDR3 nucleotide sequence: TGTGCCAGCAGCCCCCCAGTCTTGAGGGGAAACACCGGGGAGCTGTTGTTT.

In this sample, this clonotype turned up many times. CDR3 in amino acids: CASSQGLGTGGSRETQYF. DNA for the CDR3: TGTGCCAGCAGCCAAGGATTAGGGACAGGGGGTTCCCGGGAGACCCAGTACTTC. The chain links TRBV3-1 to TRBJ2-5, with 11 bases fitting TRBD1. The CDR3 is made up of 18 amino acids. Germline values: CDR1 LGHDT, CDR2 YNNKEL (reference sequence). V lost 1 base and J lost 5; bases outside the gene matches: 12.

This clonotype was picked up a small number of times. The chain uses TRBV7-6 and TRBJ2-3; TRBD2 matches at 11 bases. CDR3 length equals 17 residues. Looked up from germline, CDR1 is SGHVS and CDR2 is FNYEAQ. Germline trimming cut 2 bases from V and 0 bases from J; bases unmatched to any gene: 4. The CDR3 reads CASSLLAGGPSTDTQYF. CDR3 in DNA: TGTGCCAGCAGCTTACTAGCGGGGGGCCCTAGCACAGATACGCAGTATTTT.

This clonotype occurred a few times. The CDR3 coding sequence is TGTGCCAGCTCGGACAGGGGGCTAACAGATACGCAGTATTTT. Its protein product is CASSDRGLTDTQYF. This chain joins TRBV2 and TRBJ2-3, with TRBD1 matching 11 bases. V was pared by 8 bases and J by 3 bases, with 4 bases of the junction left unmatched. Germline V gene sequence: CDR1 SNHLY, CDR2 FYNNEI. This CDR3 region has 14 residues. Variable domain in full (rest from reference TRBV2 and TRBJ2-3): EPEVTQTPSHQVTQMGQEVILRCVPISNHLYFYWYRQILGQKVEFLVSFYNNEISEKSEIFDDQFSVERPDGSNFTLKIRSTKLEDSAMYFCASSDRGLTDTQYFGPGTRLTVL.

This clonotype was observed a few times. This rearrangement joins TRBV4-2 to TRBJ2-1; 11 nucleotides align to TRBD2. Trimming cost V 3 bases and J 1 base; bases outside gene matches: 5. The CDR3 is made up of 17 amino acids. The V gene's germline CDR1 is LGHNA and CDR2 YNFKEQ. CDR3 sequence (DNA): TGTGCCAGCAGCCACCTACTAGCGGGAGCGTCCTACAATGAGCAGTTCTTC. This gives the protein CASSHLLAGASYNEQFF.

The V gene is TRBV5-1, the J gene TRBJ2-3, with 11 bases identical to TRBD2. The CDR3 contains 17 residues. V shed 4 bases and J 7 bases; nucleotides not matched to a gene: 14. Germline assignment: CDR1 SGHRS and CDR2 YFSETQ. The CDR3 region is CASSPPGRTSGLNTQYF. As DNA, the CDR3 is TGCGCCAGCAGCCCCCCTGGACGGACTAGCGGGCTCAATACGCAGTATTTT.

This clonotype was recorded many times. V and J are TRBV12-3 or TRBV12-4 and TRBJ2-7, with D unclear. CDR3 size: 13 residues. The V and J ends lost 6 bases and 1 base respectively, with 10 bases between them. For the CDR3, the DNA is TGTGCCAGCAGGCCAACAGTTTCCTACGAGCAGTACTTC. Translating it yields CASRPTVSYEQYF.

For the CDR3, the DNA is TGTGCCAGCAGCGCCTACTGGGGAGGAGAGACCCAGTACTTC. It encodes CASSAYWGGETQYF. The chain carries TRBV9 and TRBJ2-5; TRBD2 might be the D (6 bases). Germline values: CDR1 SGDLS, CDR2 YYNGEE. The CDR3 is 14 amino acids. The V end lost 3 bases, the J end lost 4 bases, and 13 bases lay between the germline ends.

This clonotype has ten or more counts. The chain employs TRBV7-2 and TRBJ2-1, with TRBD1 matching 8 bases. Germline V gene lookup returns CDR1 SGHTA and CDR2 FQGNSA. The V and J ends lost 4 bases and 1 base, in that order; junction bases with no gene match: 3. The CDR3 has 15 amino acids. CDR3 region: CASSYTGGSYNEQFF. In DNA form, the CDR3 reads TGTGCCAGCAGCTACACAGGGGGGTCCTACAATGAGCAGTTCTTC.

In this sample, this clonotype turned up a few times. The rearrangement uses TRBV5-6 and TRBJ2-6, with 7 bases fitting TRBD1. This CDR3 is 17 amino acids long. Losses at the gene ends were 6 bases for V and 0 bases for J; bases not matched to a gene: 9. Germline V gives CDR1 SGHDT, CDR2 YYEEEE. The CDR3 bases are TGTGCCAGCAACCCAACGGGACAGTTCTCTGGGGCCAACGTCCTGACTTTC. Protein product: CASNPTGQFSGANVLTF.

This chain joins TRBV6-6 and TRBJ2-1; 11 bases align to TRBD2. The CDR3 is made up of 16 amino acids. Looked up from germline, CDR1 is MNHNY and CDR2 is SVGAGI (reference sequence). The V segment lost 0 bases and the J segment 6 bases; nucleotides outside the gene matches: 4. CDR3 bases: TGTGCCAGCAGTTACTCGACTAGCGGGGTTGGCAATGAGCAGTTCTTC. It translates to CASSYSTSGVGNEQFF.

This clonotype occurred many times. The gene calls are TRBV28 and TRBJ2-3, with D perhaps TRBD1 or TRBD2 (5 bases each). CDR1 is MDHEN and CDR2 is SYDVKM in the germline V gene. The CDR3 totals 15 residues. V lost 2 bases to trimming and J lost 3 bases, with 12 bases between them. The CDR3 loop is CASSLRQGVTDTQYF. CDR3 nucleotide sequence: TGTGCCAGCAGTTTACGTCAGGGAGTAACAGATACGCAGTATTTT. Complete variable domain (other parts from reference TRBV28 and TRBJ2-3): DVKVTQSSRYLVKRTGEKVFLECVQDMDHENMFWYRQDPGLGLRLIYFSYDVKMKEKGDIPEGYSVSREKKERFSLILESASTNQTSMYLCASSLRQGVTDTQYFGPGTRLTVL.

This clonotype was seen at least ten times. The rearrangement uses TRBV12-3 or TRBV12-4 and TRBJ2-3, with D possibly being TRBD1 (6 bases). CDR3 length: 14 amino acids. V was cut by 6 bases and J by 4 bases, with 14 bases left in between. CDR3 DNA sequence: TGTGCCAGCAGCCGAATACAGGGTTCAGATACGCAGTATTTT. It specifies CASSRIQGSDTQYF.

This clonotype turned up a few times. This sequence joins TRBV28 and TRBJ1-1, with TRBD1 matching 7 bases. The germline gives CDR1 MDHEN, CDR2 SYDVKM. J lost 4 bases, V lost 8 bases, and 7 bases had no gene match. CDR3 size: 13 residues. The CDR3 region has the DNA TGTGCCAGCGTTACTCAGGGGGGCACTGAAGCTTTCTTT. It specifies CASVTQGGTEAFF.

V usage is TRBV6-1 and J usage is TRBJ1-1, with TRBD1 as a possible D gene (5 bases). Per germline, CDR1 MNHNS and CDR2 SASEGT. V was trimmed by 2 bases and J by 3 bases, leaving 13 bases between them. This CDR3 is built from 15 residues. The chain's CDR3 is CASSEWGRADTEAFF. The CDR3 coding sequence is TGTGCCAGCAGTGAATGGGGCAGGGCGGACACTGAAGCTTTCTTT.

This clonotype was found many times. The chain links TRBV20-1 to TRBJ2-3, with 7 bases aligning to TRBD1. The germline V gene has CDR1 DFQATT and CDR2 SNEGSKA (reference sequence). After removal of 5 bases from V and 2 bases from J, the junction contained 13 bases not matched to a gene. The CDR3 sequence is 16 residues long. The CDR3 is CSALSGTAKTTDTQYF. The CDR3 DNA is TGCAGTGCTCTCTCCGGGACAGCCAAAACCACAGATACGCAGTATTTT.

This clonotype has ten or more counts. The chain recombines TRBV11-2 with TRBJ2-7, with a possible D match to TRBD2 (5 bases). CDR1 SGHAT and CDR2 FQNNGV come from the germline V gene. The CDR3 is 17 amino acids. Deletions cut 5 bases from V and 0 bases from J, with 20 bases between. CDR3 coding DNA: TGTGCCAGCAGCCCCATGGGGAGCCCCCCAAGCTCCTACGAGCAGTACTTC. Amino acid sequence: CASSPMGSPPSSYEQYF.